These T cell receptor beta chains were read from a single sample in a study of T cells after posttransplantation cyclophosphamide. The assay was immunoSEQ multiplex PCR, and TCRdb's table has in-frame clones only and misses some. Of some 37,000 clones listed, roughly 78% are singletons. The sample was CD4+ T cells sorted from blood, taken 1,700 to 2,000 days after a stem cell transplant with posttransplant cyclophosphamide. The receptors originated from a female patient in her 40s who received an allogeneic stem cell transplant from a related donor, was CMV-positive, and had no GVHD. Some T cells could come from the graft donor. Each CDR3 is given with its conserved first and last residue. Each record gives: D gene, V gene, clone size, J gene, CDR3 DNA, CDR3 protein. The D gene is left open where the match is weak. A clone size is listed for some rows: how often the clone was seen (once, few, many), or a class if it is expanded.

>-|TRBV6-5|-|TRBJ1-2
TGTGCCAGCAGTTACCTGAAGGGCAGGGTACACTATGGCTACACCTTC
CASSYLKGRVHYGYTF
>-|TRBV7-6|once|TRBJ2-7
TGTGCCAGCAGCCCACACCAGACTAGTGACGAGCAGTACTTC
CASSPHQTSDEQYF
>-|TRBV27|-|TRBJ2-7
TGTGCCAGCAGTTTACGGGGCTCCTACGAGCAGTACTTC
CASSLRGSYEQYF
>-|TRBV4-1|-|TRBJ1-4
TGCGCCAGCAGCCAAGATATTATCGGAAAACTGTTTTTT
CASSQDIIGKLFF
>-|TRBV7-2|-|TRBJ2-1
TGTGCCCTAGGGGTTGGGTACAATGAGCAGTTCTTC
CALGVGYNEQFF
>-|TRBV29-1|-|TRBJ1-1
TGCAGCGTTGTATATCAGGCCAGGGTCAAAACTGAAGCTTTCTTT
CSVVYQARVKTEAFF
>-|TRBV7-3|-|TRBJ2-2
TGTGCCAGCAGCCCCCCGGGGAACACCGGGGAGCTGTTTTTT
CASSPPGNTGELFF
>-|TRBV19|-|TRBJ2-1
TGTGCCAGTAGTATTTTCCCAAATGAGCAGTTCTTC
CASSIFPNEQFF
>-|TRBV6-5|many|TRBJ2-7
TGTGCCAGCAGTTACGGGGGGAGAAGCTCCTACGAGCAGTACTTC
CASSYGGRSSYEQYF
>-|TRBV6-5|-|TRBJ2-5
TGTGCCAGCAGTTACTCAGGGGCCAAGAAAGAGACCCAGTACTTC
CASSYSGAKKETQYF
>-|TRBV7-9|-|TRBJ1-1
TGTGCCAGCCAAGTCGGGTTCATGAACACTGAAGCTTTCTTT
CASQVGFMNTEAFF
>TRBD1|TRBV5-4|few|TRBJ1-6
TGTGCCAGCAGCCGGGACAGGGGGAATTCACCCCTCCACTTT
CASSRDRGNSPLHF
>-|TRBV20-1|once|TRBJ2-3
TGCAGTGCTATCGGAGATACGCAGTATTTT
CSAIGDTQYF
>TRBD2|TRBV29-1|-|TRBJ2-7
TGCAGCGTTGATAGCGGGGGCCTCTCCTTCGAGCAGTACTTC
CSVDSGGLSFEQYF
>TRBD2|TRBV11-2|once|TRBJ2-4
TGTGCCAGCAATCAACTAGCGAAAAACATTCAGTACTTC
CASNQLAKNIQYF
>TRBD1|TRBV6-5|-|TRBJ1-4
TGTGCCAGCAGTTTTGACAGGGTAGCAACTAATGAAAAACTGTTTTTT
CASSFDRVATNEKLFF
>-|TRBV7-9|-|TRBJ2-5
TGTGCCAGCAGCCTAGCTGTCTCGGGGGAGACCCAGTACTTC
CASSLAVSGETQYF
>-|TRBV15|-|TRBJ1-4
TGTGCCACCAGCAGAGATTTTGCGGGGCGGGGTGAAAAACTGTTTTTT
CATSRDFAGRGEKLFF
>-|TRBV7-3|-|TRBJ2-1
TGTGCCAGCACCAAGGGGGGGGGTTACAATGAGCAGTTCTTC
CASTKGGGYNEQFF
>-|TRBV13|-|TRBJ1-3
TGTGCCAGCAGCTTAACTGGGGGCTATGGAAACACCATATATTTT
CASSLTGGYGNTIYF
>TRBD1|TRBV13|-|TRBJ1-3
TGTGCCAGCATTTTGAGGACAGGGGGAAACACCATATATTTT
CASILRTGGNTIYF
>-|TRBV4-3|-|TRBJ1-3
TGCGCCAGCAGCCAAGTGTCAGGCAGTCTCGGAAACACCATATATTTT
CASSQVSGSLGNTIYF
>-|TRBV19|-|TRBJ1-5
TGTGCCAGCAAATCGGGGTCGTCGGGTCAGCCCCAGCATTTT
CASKSGSSGQPQHF
>TRBD1|TRBV7-2|-|TRBJ1-4
TGTGCCAGCAGCTTAGTTACAGGGGGTGGAGGTGAAAAACTGTTTTTT
CASSLVTGGGGEKLFF
>-|TRBV7-8|-|TRBJ1-2
TGTGCCAGCAGCTTAGAGCGGGGATCGTGGGGCTACACCTTC
CASSLERGSWGYTF
>TRBD1|TRBV19|few|TRBJ1-5
TGTGCCAGTAGTACCGACAGGGGGCATCAGCCCCAGCATTTT
CASSTDRGHQPQHF
>-|TRBV14|-|TRBJ1-5
TGTGCCAGCAGCCTCTCCGATCAGCCCCAGCATTTT
CASSLSDQPQHF
>-|TRBV19|once|TRBJ2-7
TGTGCCAGTGCTCGGACAGCGCTCTTTCCCGAGCAGTACTTC
CASARTALFPEQYF
>TRBD2|TRBV10-3|-|TRBJ2-3
TGTGCCATCAGTGAGTCCGCCCACAGTACTAGCGGGGGGCCCGCTAGCACAGATACGCAGTATTTT
CAISESAHSTSGGPASTDTQYF
>-|TRBV7-7|-|TRBJ2-2
TGTGCCAGCAGCCTCGACAGAGCCGGGGAGCTGTTTTTT
CASSLDRAGELFF
>TRBD1|TRBV5-1|few|TRBJ2-5
TGCGCCAGCAGCCCAGGGAACAGGGGAGAGACCCAGTACTTC
CASSPGNRGETQYF
>TRBD1|TRBV19|-|TRBJ1-4
TGTGCCAGTACCCCCTCGGGGCTCAGGGGGAAACTGTTTTTT
CASTPSGLRGKLFF
>-|TRBV12-2|-|TRBJ1-2
TGTGCAAGTCGCTTAACGGACAGGACCCAGCTGTGCTATGGCTACACCTTC
CASRLTDRTQLCYGYTF
>TRBD1|TRBV7-2|-|TRBJ1-2
TGTGCCAGCAGCTTAGATAAGGGGGCGCAGAACTATGGCTACACCTTC
CASSLDKGAQNYGYTF
>TRBD2|TRBV28|-|TRBJ2-1
TGTGCCAGCAGTTTCGGACTAGCAGCGTACAATGAGCAGTTCTTC
CASSFGLAAYNEQFF
>TRBD1|TRBV28|-|TRBJ1-1
TGTGCCAGCAGTATCCCGACAGGGGGAACTGAAGCTTTCTTT
CASSIPTGGTEAFF
>-|TRBV11-2|-|TRBJ2-2
TGTGCCAGCAGCTCCCTTAAAGGGGCCGGGGAGCTGTTTTTT
CASSSLKGAGELFF
>TRBD2|TRBV4-1|once|TRBJ2-3
TGCGCCAGCAAAATTTTAGCGGGTACCCCAGATACGCAGTATTTT
CASKILAGTPDTQYF
>-|TRBV7-9|-|TRBJ1-2
TGTGCCAGCAGCTTTTCGGCGGTGCTGAACTATGGCTACACCTTC
CASSFSAVLNYGYTF
>TRBD1|TRBV6-5|-|TRBJ1-1
TGTGCCAGCATCCTTGACAGGGCCAACACTGAAGCTTTCTTT
CASILDRANTEAFF
>-|TRBV19|few|TRBJ1-5
TGTGCCAGTAGGTATAGCAATCAGCCCCAGCATTTT
CASRYSNQPQHF
>TRBD1|TRBV5-8|-|TRBJ1-2
TGTGCCAGCAGCTTGGCCGGACAGGGAACCCACTTGGCCTTC
CASSLAGQGTHLAF